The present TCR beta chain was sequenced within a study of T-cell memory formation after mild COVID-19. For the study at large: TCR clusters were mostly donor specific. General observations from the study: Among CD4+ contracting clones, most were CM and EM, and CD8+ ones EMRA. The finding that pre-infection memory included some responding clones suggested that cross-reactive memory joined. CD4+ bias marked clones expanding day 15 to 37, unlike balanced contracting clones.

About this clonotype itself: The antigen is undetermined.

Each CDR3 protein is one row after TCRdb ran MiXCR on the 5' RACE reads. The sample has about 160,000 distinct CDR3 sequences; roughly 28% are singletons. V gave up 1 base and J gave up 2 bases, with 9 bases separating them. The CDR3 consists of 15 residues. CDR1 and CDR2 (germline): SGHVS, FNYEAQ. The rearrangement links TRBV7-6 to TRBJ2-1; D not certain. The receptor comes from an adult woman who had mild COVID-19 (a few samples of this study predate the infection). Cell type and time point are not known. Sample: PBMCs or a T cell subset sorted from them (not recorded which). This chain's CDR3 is CASSLDPGTYNEQFF. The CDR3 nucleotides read TGTGCCAGCAGCTTAGATCCAGGCACCTACAATGAGCAGTTCTTC.